Below are 12 T cell receptor beta chains sequenced from a single sample in a study of shared clonotypes between healthy human individuals. Assay: immunoSEQ multiplex PCR; the TCRdb copy retains only in-frame clones and omits some. The sample lists millions of clones, around 94% occurring once. Sequences were obtained from naive CD4+ T cells sorted from blood. Subset defined: CD45RA+ positively selected. The receptors were sampled from a man in his late teens or twenties in good health.

Points on this clone: Other DNA variants within this sample encode the same CDR3. This chain uses TRBV5-1 with TRBJ1-1; no reliable D call. Germline-derived CDR1 and CDR2 are SGHRS and YFSETQ. The CDR3 has 13 residues. V shed 3 bases and J shed 2 bases, with 8 bases lying between them. The CDR3 sequence: CASSSQGNTEAFF. CDR3 DNA sequence: TGCGCCAGCAGCTCCCAAGGAAACACTGAAGCTTTCTTT.

V usage is TRBV7-9 and J usage is TRBJ1-2, with D tentatively TRBD1 (6 bases). Germline V lookup: CDR1 SEHNR, CDR2 FQNEAQ (reference sequence). This CDR3 region has 17 residues. V lost 1 base and J lost 1, with 16 bases in between. The CDR3 sequence: CASSLEAGAIDNYGYTF. CDR3 in DNA: TGTGCCAGCAGCTTAGAGGCAGGGGCAATTGATAACTATGGCTACACCTTC.

This clone was seen a single time. The DNA for the CDR3 is TGCAGCGTAGGGAGGGGCGGCTATGGCTACACCTTC. Residues: CSVGRGGYGYTF. The chain carries TRBV29-1 and TRBJ1-2; D is perhaps TRBD1 (5 bases). The CDR3 has 12 residues. Between the trimmed V and J ends, which lost 6 bases and 4 bases, there was a span of 12 bases. Germline assignment: CDR1 SQVTM and CDR2 ANQGSEA.

The gene calls are TRBV5-6 and TRBJ2-1; TRBD2 agrees at 8 bases. CDR1 SGHDT and CDR2 YYEEEE come from the germline V gene. With 0 bases clipped from V and 12 bases from J, the junction kept 11 bases outside the gene matches. This CDR3 region has 15 residues. The CDR3 sequence is CASSLALAGPSGQFF. In DNA form, the CDR3 reads TGTGCCAGCAGCTTGGCGCTAGCGGGTCCATCGGGGCAGTTCTTC.

The chain has TRBV4-1 and TRBJ2-3; no clear D. CDR1 is MGHRA, CDR2 YSYEKL, per germline. The CDR3 contains 18 residues. Between the trimmed V and J ends, which lost 0 bases and 2 bases, there was a span of 18 bases. The CDR3 loop is CASSQEGLDPRLTDTQYF. CDR3 DNA sequence: TGCGCCAGCAGCCAAGAGGGTTTGGACCCCCGGCTCACAGATACGCAGTATTTT.

The CDR3 coding sequence is TGTGCCAGCAGCGTCTCAGGGGGCACAGATACGCAGTATTTT. Translated, it gives CASSVSGGTDTQYF. The chain joins TRBV11-3 to TRBJ2-3; weak D call: TRBD1 (6 bases). The CDR3 covers 14 residues. V lost 5 bases and J lost 1, with 10 bases in between. Germline V CDR1 and CDR2: SGHNT, YENEEA.

V and J are TRBV7-6 and TRBJ2-7, with TRBD2 identical over 9 bases. The CDR3 consists of 12 residues. The ends lost 4 bases at V and 6 bases at J; junction bases unmatched: 1. CDR1 is SGHVS and CDR2 is FNYEAQ in the germline V gene. The CDR3 coding sequence is TGTGCCAGCAGCTCAGCGGGAGGCGAGCAGTACTTC. Translation: CASSSAGGEQYF.

The CDR3 loop is CASKPREGASYEQYF. The CDR3 coding sequence is TGTGCCAGTAAACCAAGGGAGGGGGCCTCCTACGAGCAGTACTTC. The chain links TRBV19 to TRBJ2-7; tentatively, D is TRBD1 or TRBD2 (7 bases each). The germline V gene encodes CDR1 LNHDA and CDR2 SQIVND (reference sequence). The CDR3 is 15 amino acids. Trimming pared 7 bases from V and 0 bases from J, leaving 16 bases between. Based on the CDR3 plus reference TRBV19 and TRBJ2-7, the full variable domain is DGGITQSPKYLFRKEGQNVTLSCEQNLNHDAMYWYRQDPGQGLRLIYYSQIVNDFQKGDIAEGYSVSREKKESFPLTVTSAQKNPTAFYLCASKPREGASYEQYFGPGTRLTVT.

The J gene is TRBJ2-3, the V gene TRBV2; TRBD1 matches at 9 bases. J gave up 3 bases and V 8 bases, and 3 bases lay outside the gene matches. Germline lookup yields CDR1 SNHLY and CDR2 FYNNEI. This CDR3 spans 13 amino acids. This CDR3 is CASRDRVTDTQYF. DNA for the CDR3: TGTGCCAGCCGGGACAGGGTAACAGATACGCAGTATTTT.

V usage is TRBV27 and J usage is TRBJ1-1, with a weak D call TRBD1 (6 bases). CDR3 length: 16 amino acids. V was pared by 6 bases and J by 0 bases, with 17 bases between. The germline V gene encodes CDR1 MNHEY and CDR2 SMNVEV (reference sequence). In DNA, the CDR3 is TGTGCCAGCAGCCCTACCCGAACAGGGCTGAACACTGAAGCTTTCTTT. Its protein product is CASSPTRTGLNTEAFF.

V usage is TRBV5-1 and J usage is TRBJ2-3; 9 bases are shared with TRBD2. Germline CDR1 and CDR2: SGHRS and YFSETQ. V was pared by 4 bases and J by 3 bases, with 9 bases of the junction left unmatched. This CDR3 has 16 residues. CDR3 nucleotide sequence: TGCGCCAGCAGCCTCGGGGCTAGCGGGACGACAGATACGCAGTATTTT. Its translation is CASSLGASGTTDTQYF.

This chain uses TRBV6-5 with TRBJ2-5, with D possibly TRBD2 on 5 matching bases. CDR1 and CDR2 from the germline V gene are MNHEY and SVGAGI. V was pared by 5 bases and J by 5 bases, with 12 bases between. The CDR3 consists of 13 residues. The CDR3 coding sequence is TGTGCCAGCAGTGTCCCGGGAACCGAGACCCAGTACTTC. This encodes CASSVPGTETQYF.